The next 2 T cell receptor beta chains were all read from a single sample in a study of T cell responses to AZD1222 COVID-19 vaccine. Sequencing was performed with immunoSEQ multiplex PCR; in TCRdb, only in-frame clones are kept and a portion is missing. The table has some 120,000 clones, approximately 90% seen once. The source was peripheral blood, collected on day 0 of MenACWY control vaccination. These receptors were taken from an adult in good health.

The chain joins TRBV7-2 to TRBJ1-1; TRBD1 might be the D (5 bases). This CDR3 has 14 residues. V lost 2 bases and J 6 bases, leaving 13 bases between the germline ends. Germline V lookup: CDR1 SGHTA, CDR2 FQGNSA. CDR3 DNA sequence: TGTGCCAGCAGCTTAATAGGGCGAGGGGCTGAAGCTTTCTTT. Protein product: CASSLIGRGAEAFF.

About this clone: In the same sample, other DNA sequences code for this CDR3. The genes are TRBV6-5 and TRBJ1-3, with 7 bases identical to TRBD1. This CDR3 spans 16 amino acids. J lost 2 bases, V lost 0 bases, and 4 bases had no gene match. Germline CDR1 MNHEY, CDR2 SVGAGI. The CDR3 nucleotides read TGTGCCAGCAGTTACTCTAGGGGGCTGCCTGGAAACACCATATATTTT. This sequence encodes CASSYSRGLPGNTIYF.